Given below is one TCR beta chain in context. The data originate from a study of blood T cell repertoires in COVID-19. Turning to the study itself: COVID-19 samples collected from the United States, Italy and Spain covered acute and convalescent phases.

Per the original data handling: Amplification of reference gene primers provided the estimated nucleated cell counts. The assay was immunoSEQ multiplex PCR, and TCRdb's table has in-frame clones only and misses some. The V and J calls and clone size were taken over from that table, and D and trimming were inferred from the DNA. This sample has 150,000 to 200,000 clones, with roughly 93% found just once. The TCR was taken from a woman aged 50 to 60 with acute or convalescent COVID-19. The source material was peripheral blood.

DNA of the CDR3: TGTGCCAGCAGCTGGGACAGGGGGACTTCACCCCTCCACTTT. It yields the protein CASSWDRGTSPLHF. The chain carries TRBV11-1 and TRBJ1-6, with 11 bases that match TRBD1. Germline values: CDR1 SGHAT, CDR2 FQDESV (reference sequence). Trimming cost V 4 bases and J 9 bases; bases outside gene matches: 2. There are 14 residues in the CDR3.